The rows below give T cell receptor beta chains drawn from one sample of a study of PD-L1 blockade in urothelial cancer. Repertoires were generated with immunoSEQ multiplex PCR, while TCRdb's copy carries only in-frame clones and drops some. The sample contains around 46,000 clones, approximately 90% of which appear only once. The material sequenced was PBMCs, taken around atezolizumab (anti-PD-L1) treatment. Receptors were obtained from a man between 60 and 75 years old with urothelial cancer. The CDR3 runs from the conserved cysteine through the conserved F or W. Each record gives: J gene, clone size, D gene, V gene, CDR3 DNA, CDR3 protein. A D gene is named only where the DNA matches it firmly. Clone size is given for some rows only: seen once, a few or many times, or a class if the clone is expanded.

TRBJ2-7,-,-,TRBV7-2,TGTGCCAGCAGCTTAAGTGGCGGAATTTACGAGCAGTACTTC,CASSLSGGIYEQYF
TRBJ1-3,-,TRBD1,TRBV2,TGTGCCAGCAGTGCGGACAGGCAGGGAAACACCATATATTTT,CASSADRQGNTIYF
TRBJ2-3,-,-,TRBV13,TGTGCCAGCAGCCTTCCGGGGGTCCGGGAAACAGATACGCAGTATTTT,CASSLPGVRETDTQYF
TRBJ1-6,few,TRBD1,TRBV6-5,TGTGCCAGCAGTCGGGACAGGGCCCATAATTCACCCCTCCACTTT,CASSRDRAHNSPLHF
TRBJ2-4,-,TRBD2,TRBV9,TGTGCCAGCAGCGTAGGTGTGGTTAGCGGGAGTCTTGACATTCAGTACTTC,CASSVGVVSGSLDIQYF
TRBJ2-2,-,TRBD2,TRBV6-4,TGTGCCAGCAGCAGGACTAGCGAAGGGGAGCTGTTTTTT,CASSRTSEGELFF
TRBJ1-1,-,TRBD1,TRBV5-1,TGCGCCAGCAGCTTGGGGCTAGACAGGGTCCGCACTGAAGCTTTCTTT,CASSLGLDRVRTEAFF
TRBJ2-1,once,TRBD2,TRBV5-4,TGTGCCAGCAGCTTAAGACTAGCGGGGGCCCTGGATGAGCAGTTCTTC,CASSLRLAGALDEQFF
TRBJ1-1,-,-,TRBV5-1,TGCGCCAGCACCCTTGCCTCGGGACTCCCCGGGAGAGCTTTCTTT,CASTLASGLPGRAFF
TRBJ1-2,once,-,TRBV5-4,TGTGCCAGCAGCCGGGGGACGGAGAGGAGGTTGGGCAGATACACCTTC,CASSRGTERRLGRYTF
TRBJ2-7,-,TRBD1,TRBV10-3,TGTGCCATCAGTGAAGGACAGGCCTACGAGCAGTACTTC,CAISEGQAYEQYF
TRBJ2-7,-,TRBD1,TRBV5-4,TGTGCCAGCAGCACGAGGACAGGGGACGAGCAGTACTTC,CASSTRTGDEQYF
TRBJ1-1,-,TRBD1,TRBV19,TGTGCCAGTAGTCAAGACAGGGGGGCTGAAGCTTTCTTT,CASSQDRGAEAFF
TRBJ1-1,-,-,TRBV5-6,TGTGCCAGCAGCTTGGGATCGGTCCAGGGGCGGACTGAAGCTTTCTTT,CASSLGSVQGRTEAFF
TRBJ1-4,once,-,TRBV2,TGTGCCAGCAGCCCGACGGGAGCAACTAATGAAAAACTGTTTTTT,CASSPTGATNEKLFF
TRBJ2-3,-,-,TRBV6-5,TGTGCCAGCAGTTACGGGCGCCCTCCTCGGGATACGCAGTATTTT,CASSYGRPPRDTQYF
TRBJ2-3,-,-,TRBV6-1,TGTGCCAGCAGTGGAGGGCCAAGCACAGATACGCAGTATTTT,CASSGGPSTDTQYF
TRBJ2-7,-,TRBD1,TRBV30,TGTGCCTGGAGCCCTTGGACAGGGGCCTACGAGCAGTACTTC,CAWSPWTGAYEQYF
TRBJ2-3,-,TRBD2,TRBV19,TGTGCCAGTAAAAGACTAGCGGGGGGGAGCACAGATACGCAGTATTTT,CASKRLAGGSTDTQYF
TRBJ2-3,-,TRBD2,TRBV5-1,TGCGCCAGCAGCTCCTCGACTAGCGCCACAGATACGCAGTATTTT,CASSSSTSATDTQYF
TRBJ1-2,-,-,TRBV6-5,TGTGCCAGCAGTTACTCGGGCAGTTATGGCTACACCTTC,CASSYSGSYGYTF
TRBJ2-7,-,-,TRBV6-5,TGTGCCAGCAGGAGGGGACAAGGAACCTACGAGCAGTACTTC,CASRRGQGTYEQYF
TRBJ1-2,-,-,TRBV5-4,TGTGCCAGCAGCTTAACCCCAGAAGACTATGGCTACACCTTC,CASSLTPEDYGYTF
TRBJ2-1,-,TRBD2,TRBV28,TGTGCCAGCAGTACATCTAGCGGGGGTTTCAATGAGCAGTTCTTC,CASSTSSGGFNEQFF
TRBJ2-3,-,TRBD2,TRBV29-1,TGCAGCACTACCGGGACTAGCGGGAGGAGGGATACGCAGTATTTT,CSTTGTSGRRDTQYF
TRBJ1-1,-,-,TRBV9,TGTGCCAGCAGCGTAGCTTTCGCGGGGTCTGAAGCTTTCTTT,CASSVAFAGSEAFF
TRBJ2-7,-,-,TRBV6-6,TGTGCCAGCAGTTACCACCTTCAGGGCTACGAGCAGTACTTC,CASSYHLQGYEQYF
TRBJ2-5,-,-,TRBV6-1,TGTGCCAGCAAAAGGACAGCACAAGAGACCCAGTACTTC,CASKRTAQETQYF
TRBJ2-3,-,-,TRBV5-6,TGTGCCAGCAGCTTGGGAGGTATGCAGTATTTT,CASSLGGMQYF
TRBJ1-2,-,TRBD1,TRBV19,TGTGCCAGTAGTATCCGGGACAGGGGGAACTATGGCTACACCTTC,CASSIRDRGNYGYTF
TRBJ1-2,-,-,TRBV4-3,TGCGCCAGCAGCCAAGATCCGAGCTATGGCTACACCTTC,CASSQDPSYGYTF
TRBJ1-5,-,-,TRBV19,TGTGCCAGTAAAGCCCGACAGGGCAATCAGCCCCAGCATTTT,CASKARQGNQPQHF
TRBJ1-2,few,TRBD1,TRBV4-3,TGCGCCAGCAGCCCAGGGACAGGATGGGGCTACACCTTC,CASSPGTGWGYTF
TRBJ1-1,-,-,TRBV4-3,TGCGCCAGCAGCCAAGAGGGGGGGCTCTCGGGAACTGAAGCTTTCTTT,CASSQEGGLSGTEAFF
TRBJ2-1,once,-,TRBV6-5,TGTGCCAGCGGAGGTGCCCAACACAATGAGCAGTTCTTC,CASGGAQHNEQFF
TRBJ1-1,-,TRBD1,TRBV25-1,TGTGCCAGCAGTTTAGGGGGGACAGGGGACACTGAAGCTTTCTTT,CASSLGGTGDTEAFF
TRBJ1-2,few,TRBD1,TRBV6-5,TGTGCCAGCAGTCAACGGGACAGGCGGAACTATGGCTACACCTTC,CASSQRDRRNYGYTF
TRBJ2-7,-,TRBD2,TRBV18,TGTGCCAGCTCACCCCGGGGGGGAGGGCCGGAAGAGCAGTACTTC,CASSPRGGGPEEQYF
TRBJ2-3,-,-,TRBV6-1,TGTGCCAGCAGTGACGGACAAGATACGCAGTATTTT,CASSDGQDTQYF
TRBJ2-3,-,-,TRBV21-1,TGTGCCAGCAGCAAACACAGCGGGGGGTCAACAGATACGCAGTATTTT,CASSKHSGGSTDTQYF
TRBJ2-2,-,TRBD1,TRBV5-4,TGTGCCAGCAGCCCCCGACAGGGGTGGACCGGGGAGCTGTTTTTT,CASSPRQGWTGELFF
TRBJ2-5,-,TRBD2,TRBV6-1,TGTGCCAGCAGTGAACTCGGAGCGGGAGGAGAGACCCAGTACTTC,CASSELGAGGETQYF
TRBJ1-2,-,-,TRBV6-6,TGTGCCAGCACCGACTTTGACTATGGCTACACCTTC,CASTDFDYGYTF
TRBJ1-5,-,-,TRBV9,TGTGCCAGCAGCGTAGTTCAGGGCATCGGGAGCAATCAGCCCCAGCATTTT,CASSVVQGIGSNQPQHF
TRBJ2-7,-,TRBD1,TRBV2,TGTGCCAGCAGTGGGACAGGGTACTCCTACGAGCAGTACTTC,CASSGTGYSYEQYF
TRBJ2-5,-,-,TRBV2,TGTGCCAGCAGTGAGGTCCGGGTCCAAGAGACCCAGTACTTC,CASSEVRVQETQYF
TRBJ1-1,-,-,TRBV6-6,TGTGCCAGCAGAAACAGGGTCGGTAGCACTGAAGCTTTCTTT,CASRNRVGSTEAFF
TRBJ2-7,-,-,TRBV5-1,TGCGCCAGCAGCTTGGAGGGGGGGCTTCGACACGAGCAGTACTTC,CASSLEGGLRHEQYF
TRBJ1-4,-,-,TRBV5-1,TGCGCCAGCAGCTTGGAGGGGTTGAGAACTAATGAAAAACTGTTTTTT,CASSLEGLRTNEKLFF
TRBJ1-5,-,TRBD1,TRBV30,TGTGCCTGGAGTCCCCAGGGGGTACGGGCCCAGCATTTT,CAWSPQGVRAQHF
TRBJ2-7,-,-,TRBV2,TGTGCCAGCAGTCCAGGGAAGATCCCCTACGAGCAGTACTTC,CASSPGKIPYEQYF
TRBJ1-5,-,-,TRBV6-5,TGTGCCAGCAGTGACAGGCCCAATCAGCCCCAGCATTTT,CASSDRPNQPQHF
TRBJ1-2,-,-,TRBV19,TGTGCCAGTACATGGCAGGGCGCGGGAAAGGACTATGGCTACACCTTC,CASTWQGAGKDYGYTF